This section outlines one T cell receptor (beta chain) sequence together with its context. This clonotype was found many times. This receptor's antigen is unknown. Base qualities are not at hand, and no much larger clone is one base apart. Trimming costs V 1 base and J 9 bases, and their ends lie 7 bases apart. CDR3 length: 13 amino acids, cysteine to phenylalanine. Just CDR3 DNA is preserved here, 39 bases in frame from base 1. CDR1 and CDR2, per the germline V gene, are SGHTA and FQGNSA. TCR beta CDR3 regions were amplified from RNA transcripts. A first-round RT-PCR of the TCR CDR3 used the HTBI primer set with the Qiagen OneStep RT-PCR kit. Libraries were constructed in a second round of multiplex PCR, after which size selection and purification were carried out. Paired-end sequencing of the libraries was performed with 100 bp reads on an Illumina HiSeq2000. In the original analysis: SOAPnuke was used to process the raw data, removing reads that contained adapters or uncalled bases, had a mean Phred below 15, or lacked an exact match to the constant primer or identifier. COPE v1.2.5 was used to merge high-quality paired reads, and clonotypes were defined as unique nucleotide sequences. MiTCR v1.1 was used to align the clonotypes against IMGT TRBV, TRBD and TRBJ reference segments. Analysis was restricted to V-J combinations with a frequency above 0.0001, which covered 99.2% of repertoires. The TCS score was defined as F50 (clonal expansion) divided by E x V (chaos), with BLOSUM62-based TCRdist calculated between CDR3 peptides within each V-J. Welch's t-statistics and random forest reduced 450 to 600 V-J features to about 12, which were used in a naive Bayes classifier (R e1071). TCRdb reprocessed the public reads (quality trimming at Q25 with fastp, clone calling with MiXCR) and kept in-frame beta chains. Rows merge per CDR3 protein into single entries with the most common DNA and genes. The V and J calls were determined by TCRdb, not by the authors. For this sample there are a few hundred thousand distinct CDR3 sequences; 15% to 18% appear just once. The ten largest clonotypes hold less than 9.5% of the sample.

The sample comes from a study of T cells in Graves' hyperthyroidism and ophthalmopathy (dated by TCRdb to the late 2010s). Looking at the study overall: Peripheral blood samples were taken at the time of initial diagnosis, prior to any treatment. The study also compared thyroid tissue and blood T-cell repertoires from roughly 6 Graves' hyperthyroidism patients. Following sampling, methimazole starting at 30 mg daily was given to hyperthyroidism patients, and high-dose intravenous methylprednisolone was given to ophthalmopathy patients. The 100 or so discovery patients were divided at random into training and test sets in a 7:3 ratio. TCR V-J signatures able to tell the groups apart were searched for in a discovery cohort of some 100 patients, of whom more than 40 had Graves' ophthalmopathy and around 56 had stable Graves' hyperthyroidism. An independent validation cohort of under 20 hyperthyroidism patients and about 16 patients who later progressed to ophthalmopathy tested prospective prediction of ophthalmopathy. TCR Vbeta CDR3 sequencing of roughly 140 peripheral blood samples (over 40 ophthalmopathy, 75 or so hyperthyroidism and approximately 17 progressor patients) is reported in the paper.

A patient counted as having stable Graves' hyperthyroidism if no progression to ophthalmopathy occurred over 18 months of follow-up. Hyperthyroidism patients were newly diagnosed, with disease duration under 2 months, and aged 18 to 65 years. Exclusion was applied to patients with uncontrolled infections, other autoimmune diseases, pregnancy or lactation. Diagnoses relied on clinical symptoms, serum thyroxine and TRAb, thyroid ultrasound and orbital computed tomography. PBMCs were separated from under 11 ml of fresh peripheral blood using Ficoll-Paque density gradient centrifugation. Total RNA was extracted with Trizol reagent, and quality was checked on an Agilent 2100 Bioanalyzer. Study-wide conclusions, independent of this receptor: In validation, progression to ophthalmopathy was predicted by the model with almost 71% sensitivity and 72% to 85% specificity, a median of roughly six months before onset. Most expanded thyroid clonotypes (frequency above 0.001) were also found in blood, which suggests that blood repertoires may mirror thyroid immune responses. Sample size was not statistically predetermined, and blinding of investigators to group allocation was not performed. Ophthalmopathy was separated from stable hyperthyroidism by a 13 V-J signature model, with around 90% sensitivity and approximately 81% specificity obtained in cross-validation and 80%/75% obtained in testing.

The sequenced sample consisted of blood. The receptor comes from a woman in her twenties or thirties with Graves' hyperthyroidism. The chain is assembled from TRBV7-2 and TRBJ1-6; the D gene assignment is ambiguous. In nucleotide form, the sequence is TGTGCCAGCAGCTTAGAGAAGGGTTCACCCCTCCACTTT. Translated, it gives CASSLEKGSPLHF.